The TCR beta chain described here comes from a study of cytomegalovirus exposure and HLA in healthy donors. Overall study results and limits: Investigators reported approximately 150 TCR beta chains as tied to cytomegalovirus. Researchers reported that a few CMV-associated chains were confirmed in vitro as CMV antigen-specific. Donors belonging to an Asian-associated ancestry cluster reportedly showed fewer N-insertions in productive TCRs than the approximately 670-donor mean, according to what a later analysis found.

Vbeta (60) and Jbeta (13) primers were used in the PCR. Sequencing was performed with immunoSEQ multiplex PCR; in TCRdb, only in-frame clones are kept and a portion is missing. The table has some 84,000 clones, 60% to 85% seen once. The CDR3 runs to 15 residues. Trimming took 5 bases from V and 4 from J, leaving 17 bases between them. Per germline, CDR1 MNHEY and CDR2 SVGAGI. To note about this clone: What it recognizes is unknown.

This chain connects TRBV6-5 to TRBJ1-2; maybe TRBD1 (5 bases). The source of this sequence is a boy under 18 in good health and CMV-seronegative. The sample was PBMCs. For the CDR3, the DNA is TGTGCCAGCAGTCCTAAAACAGGCAACACCTATGGCTACACCTTC. This gives the protein CASSPKTGNTYGYTF.